These T cell receptor beta chains were read from a single sample in a study of blood T cells in healthy people across ages. TCRdb used MiXCR to reprocess the 5' RACE reads, holding one entry per CDR3 protein. This sample has about 780,000 distinct CDR3 sequences, with 46% found just once. Specimen: blood. All receptors derive from a man older than 75 in good health. Each CDR3 is given with its conserved first and last residue. The D gene is left open where the match is weak. Rows give clone size only sometimes, using once, few, many, or a class for an expanded clone.

clone size: NA
V gene: TRBV6-2/TRBV6-3
D gene: TRBD2
J gene: TRBJ2-1
CDR3 protein: CASSYLGGRAGIGNEQFF
CDR3 DNA: TGTGCCAGCAGTTATCTAGGCGGGAGGGCCGGTATTGGCAATGAGCAGTTCTTC

clone size: NA
V gene: TRBV20-1
D gene: TRBD2
J gene: TRBJ2-7
CDR3 protein: CSAFPPSGSSYEQYF
CDR3 DNA: TGCAGTGCTTTTCCCCCTAGCGGAAGTTCCTACGAGCAGTACTTC

clone size: once
V gene: TRBV10-3
D gene: NA
J gene: TRBJ1-2
CDR3 protein: CAVSESGTRGPNYGYTF
CDR3 DNA: TGTGCCGTCAGTGAGTCGGGGACCCGAGGGCCCAACTATGGCTACACCTTC

clone size: few
V gene: TRBV25-1
D gene: NA
J gene: TRBJ2-3
CDR3 protein: CASSVPRESTDTQYF
CDR3 DNA: TGTGCCAGCAGTGTCCCGCGAGAAAGCACAGATACGCAGTATTTT

clone size: NA
V gene: TRBV24-1
D gene: NA
J gene: TRBJ2-1
CDR3 protein: CATSDIPPRGNEQFF
CDR3 DNA: TGTGCCACCAGTGATATTCCTCCGAGGGGCAATGAGCAGTTCTTC

clone size: NA
V gene: TRBV10-3
D gene: TRBD2
J gene: TRBJ2-1
CDR3 protein: CAISLSLAGMREQFF
CDR3 DNA: TGTGCCATCAGCCTTTCCCTAGCGGGGATGAGAGAGCAGTTCTTC

clone size: NA
V gene: TRBV20-1
D gene: TRBD2
J gene: TRBJ2-3
CDR3 protein: CSARGTSGGTDAQYF
CDR3 DNA: TGCAGTGCTAGGGGTACTAGCGGGGGCACAGATGCGCAGTATTTT

clone size: once
V gene: TRBV28
D gene: NA
J gene: TRBJ1-1
CDR3 protein: CASSPLGGWTEAFF
CDR3 DNA: TGTGCCAGCAGTCCCTTAGGGGGGTGGACTGAAGCTTTCTTT

clone size: NA
V gene: TRBV20-1
D gene: NA
J gene: TRBJ2-1
CDR3 protein: CSARNGGTGNEQFF
CDR3 DNA: TGCAGTGCTAGAAATGGCGGGACGGGTAATGAGCAGTTCTTC

clone size: few
V gene: TRBV29-1
D gene: TRBD1
J gene: TRBJ1-5
CDR3 protein: CSVSGGADGNQPQHF
CDR3 DNA: TGCAGCGTATCAGGGGGCGCAGACGGCAATCAGCCCCAGCATTTT

clone size: NA
V gene: TRBV9
D gene: NA
J gene: TRBJ2-2
CDR3 protein: CASSPRTARGTGELFF
CDR3 DNA: TGTGCCAGCAGCCCGCGGACCGCCAGAGGTACCGGGGAGCTGTTTTTT

clone size: NA
V gene: TRBV7-3
D gene: NA
J gene: TRBJ2-3
CDR3 protein: CASSPMGPADTQYF
CDR3 DNA: TGTGCCAGCAGCCCCATGGGGCCGGCGGATACGCAGTATTTT

clone size: NA
V gene: TRBV5-6
D gene: TRBD2
J gene: TRBJ2-1
CDR3 protein: CASSPPGLAWGNEQFF
CDR3 DNA: TGTGCCAGCAGCCCCCCGGGACTAGCGTGGGGCAATGAGCAGTTCTTC

clone size: many
V gene: TRBV29-1
D gene: TRBD2
J gene: TRBJ2-5
CDR3 protein: CSAPGLAVGSLQYF
CDR3 DNA: TGCAGCGCCCCGGGACTAGCTGTTGGAAGTTTACAGTACTTC

clone size: many
V gene: TRBV28
D gene: TRBD1
J gene: TRBJ2-3
CDR3 protein: CATRGLSTDTQYF
CDR3 DNA: TGTGCCACCAGGGGGCTGAGCACAGATACGCAGTATTTT

clone size: NA
V gene: TRBV12-3/TRBV12-4
D gene: TRBD1
J gene: TRBJ2-2
CDR3 protein: CASSQTPGTAGELFF
CDR3 DNA: TGTGCCAGCAGTCAGACCCCGGGGACAGCCGGGGAGCTGTTTTTT

clone size: few
V gene: TRBV6-1
D gene: NA
J gene: TRBJ2-7
CDR3 protein: CASRIGGNTYEQYF
CDR3 DNA: TGTGCCAGCAGAATAGGGGGAAACACCTACGAGCAGTACTTC

clone size: NA
V gene: TRBV29-1
D gene: NA
J gene: TRBJ2-5
CDR3 protein: CSVEFRSPGYNEQYF
CDR3 DNA: TGCAGCGTTGAATTTCGTAGCCCGGGCTACAATGAGCAGTACTTC

clone size: NA
V gene: TRBV7-8
D gene: NA
J gene: TRBJ2-5
CDR3 protein: CASRKRVEGGETQYF
CDR3 DNA: TGTGCCAGCAGAAAGAGGGTCGAAGGAGGCGAGACCCAGTACTTC

clone size: NA
V gene: TRBV7-2
D gene: TRBD2
J gene: TRBJ2-1
CDR3 protein: CASSLSTSGVPYSYNEQFF
CDR3 DNA: TGTGCCAGCAGCTTATCAACTAGCGGGGTGCCCTACTCCTACAATGAGCAGTTCTTC